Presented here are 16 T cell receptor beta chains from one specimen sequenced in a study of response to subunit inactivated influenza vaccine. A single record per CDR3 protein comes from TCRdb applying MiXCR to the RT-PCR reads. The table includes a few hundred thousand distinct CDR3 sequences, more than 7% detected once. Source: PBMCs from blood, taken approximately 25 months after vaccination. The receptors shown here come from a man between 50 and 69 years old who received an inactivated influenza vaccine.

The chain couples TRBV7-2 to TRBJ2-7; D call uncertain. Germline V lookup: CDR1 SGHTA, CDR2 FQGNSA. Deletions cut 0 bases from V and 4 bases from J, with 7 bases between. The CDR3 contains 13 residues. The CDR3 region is CASSLATLYEQYF. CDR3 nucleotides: TGTGCCAGCAGCTTAGCGACGTTGTACGAGCAGTACTTC.

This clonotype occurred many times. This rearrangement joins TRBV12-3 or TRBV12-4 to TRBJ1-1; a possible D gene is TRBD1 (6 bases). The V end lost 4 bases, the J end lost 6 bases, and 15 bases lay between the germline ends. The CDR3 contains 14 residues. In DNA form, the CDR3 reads TGTGCCAGCAGTTCCAGGCTGAGGGGGGCTGAAGCTTTCTTT. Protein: CASSSRLRGAEAFF.

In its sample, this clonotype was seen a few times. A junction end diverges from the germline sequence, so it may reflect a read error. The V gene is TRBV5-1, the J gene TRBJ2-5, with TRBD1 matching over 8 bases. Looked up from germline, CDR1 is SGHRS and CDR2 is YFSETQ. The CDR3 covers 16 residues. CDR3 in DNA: TGCGCCAGCAGCCCTACGACAGGGGTTCCCCCGGAGATCCAGTACTTC. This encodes CASSPTTGVPPEIQYF.

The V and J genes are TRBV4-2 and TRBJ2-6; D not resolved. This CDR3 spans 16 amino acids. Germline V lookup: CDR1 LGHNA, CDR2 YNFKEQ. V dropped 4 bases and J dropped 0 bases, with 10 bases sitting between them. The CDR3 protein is CASSPGYFSGANVLTF. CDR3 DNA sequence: TGTGCCAGCAGCCCTGGGTACTTCTCTGGGGCCAACGTCCTGACTTTC.

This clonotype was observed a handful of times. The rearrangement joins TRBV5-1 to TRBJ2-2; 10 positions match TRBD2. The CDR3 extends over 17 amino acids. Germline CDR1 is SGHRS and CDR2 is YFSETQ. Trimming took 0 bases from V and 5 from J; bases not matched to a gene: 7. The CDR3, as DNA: TGCGCCAGCAGCTTGGCACTCCGGACTAGCGGAACCGGGGAGCTGTTTTTT. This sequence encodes CASSLALRTSGTGELFF. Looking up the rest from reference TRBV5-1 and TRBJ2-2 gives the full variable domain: KAGVTQTPRYLIKTRGQQVTLSCSPISGHRSVSWYQQTPGQGLQFLFEYFSETQRNKGNFPGRFSGRQFSNSRSEMNVSTLELGDSALYLCASSLALRTSGTGELFFGEGSRLTVL.

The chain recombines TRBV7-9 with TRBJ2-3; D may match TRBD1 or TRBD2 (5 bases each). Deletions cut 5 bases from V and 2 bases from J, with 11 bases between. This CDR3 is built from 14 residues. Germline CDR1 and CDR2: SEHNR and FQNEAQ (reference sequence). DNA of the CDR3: TGTGCCAGCAGCCGGCAGGGAGTCACAGATACGCAGTATTTT. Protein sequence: CASSRQGVTDTQYF.

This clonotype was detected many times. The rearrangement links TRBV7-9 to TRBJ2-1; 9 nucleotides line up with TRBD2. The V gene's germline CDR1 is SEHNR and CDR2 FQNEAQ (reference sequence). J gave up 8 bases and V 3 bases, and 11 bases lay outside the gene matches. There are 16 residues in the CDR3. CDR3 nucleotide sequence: TGTGCCAGCAGCTTGCTAGCGGGAATGTTTAGCGATGAGCAGTTCTTC. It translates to CASSLLAGMFSDEQFF.

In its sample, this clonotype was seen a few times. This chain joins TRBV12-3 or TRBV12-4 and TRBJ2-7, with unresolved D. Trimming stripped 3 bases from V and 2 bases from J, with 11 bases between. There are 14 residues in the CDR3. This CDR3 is CASSFAGGAYEQYF. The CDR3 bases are TGTGCCAGCAGTTTCGCAGGCGGAGCCTACGAGCAGTACTTC.

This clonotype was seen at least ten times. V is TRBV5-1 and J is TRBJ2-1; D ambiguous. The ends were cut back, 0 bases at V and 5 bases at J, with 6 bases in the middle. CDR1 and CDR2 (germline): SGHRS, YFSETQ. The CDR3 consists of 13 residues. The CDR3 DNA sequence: TGCGCCAGCAGCTTGGAAACCCACAATGAGCAGTTCTTC. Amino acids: CASSLETHNEQFF.

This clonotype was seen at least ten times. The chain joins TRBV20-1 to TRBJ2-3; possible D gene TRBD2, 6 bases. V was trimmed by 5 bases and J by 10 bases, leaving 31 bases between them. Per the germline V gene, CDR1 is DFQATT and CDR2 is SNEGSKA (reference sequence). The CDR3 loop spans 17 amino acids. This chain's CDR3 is CSAVPHTDLNPGDPQYF. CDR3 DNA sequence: TGCAGTGCTGTCCCGCATACAGACCTCAACCCGGGGGATCCGCAGTATTTT.

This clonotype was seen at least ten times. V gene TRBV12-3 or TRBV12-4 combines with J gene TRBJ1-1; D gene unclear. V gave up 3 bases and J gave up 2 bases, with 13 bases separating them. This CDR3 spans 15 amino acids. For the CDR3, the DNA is TGTGCCAGCAGTTTGTCAGAAAGTGTTAACACTGAAGCTTTCTTT. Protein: CASSLSESVNTEAFF.

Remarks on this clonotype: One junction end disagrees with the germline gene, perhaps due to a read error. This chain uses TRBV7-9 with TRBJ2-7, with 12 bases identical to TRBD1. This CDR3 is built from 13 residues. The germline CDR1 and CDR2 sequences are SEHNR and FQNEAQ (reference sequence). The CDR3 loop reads CASSPRDRGLGHF. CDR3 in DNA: TGTGCCAGCAGCCCCCGGGACAGGGGGCTTGGGCACTTC.

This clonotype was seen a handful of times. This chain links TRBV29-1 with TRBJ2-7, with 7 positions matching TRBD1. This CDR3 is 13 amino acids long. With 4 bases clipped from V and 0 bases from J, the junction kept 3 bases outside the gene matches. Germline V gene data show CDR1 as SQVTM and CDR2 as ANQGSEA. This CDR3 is CSVVGQSSYEQYF. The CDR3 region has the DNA TGCAGCGTTGTGGGACAGAGCTCCTACGAGCAGTACTTC.

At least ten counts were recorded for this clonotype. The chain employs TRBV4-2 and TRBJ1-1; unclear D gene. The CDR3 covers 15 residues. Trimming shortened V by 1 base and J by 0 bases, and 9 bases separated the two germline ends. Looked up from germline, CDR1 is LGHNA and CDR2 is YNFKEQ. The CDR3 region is CASSQVAQMNTEAFF. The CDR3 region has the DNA TGTGCCAGCAGCCAAGTGGCCCAGATGAACACTGAAGCTTTCTTT.

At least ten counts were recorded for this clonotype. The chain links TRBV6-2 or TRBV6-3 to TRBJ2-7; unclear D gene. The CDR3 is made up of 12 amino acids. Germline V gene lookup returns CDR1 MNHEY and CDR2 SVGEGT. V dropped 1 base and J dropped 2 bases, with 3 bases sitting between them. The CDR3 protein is CASSYFPYEQYF. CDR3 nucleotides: TGTGCCAGCAGTTACTTCCCCTACGAGCAGTACTTC.

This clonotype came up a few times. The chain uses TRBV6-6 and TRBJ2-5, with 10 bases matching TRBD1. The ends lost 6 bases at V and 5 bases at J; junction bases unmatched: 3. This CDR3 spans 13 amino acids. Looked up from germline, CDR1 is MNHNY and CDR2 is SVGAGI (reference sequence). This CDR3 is CASRTGGSETQYF. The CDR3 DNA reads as TGTGCCAGCAGGACAGGGGGCAGTGAGACCCAGTACTTC.